One and the same sample provided the 21 T cell receptor beta chains below, sequenced in a study of cytomegalovirus exposure and HLA in healthy donors. The PCR employed 60 Vbeta primers together with 13 Jbeta primers. The repertoire was sequenced with immunoSEQ multiplex PCR; TCRdb's copy has only in-frame clones and lacks some. The data show 150,000 to 200,000 clones, 70% to 85% seen once. The material sequenced was PBMCs. The source of these receptors is a woman aged 25 to 39 in good health and CMV-seronegative.

The V gene is TRBV30, the J gene TRBJ1-5; 7 nucleotides align to TRBD1. Looked up from germline, CDR1 is GTSNPN and CDR2 is SVGIG (reference sequence). CDR3 length: 15 amino acids. The V and J ends lost 4 bases and 3 bases, in that order; junction bases with no gene match: 9. The CDR3 loop is CAWTRGGQHNQPQHF. The CDR3 DNA reads TGTGCCTGGACCAGAGGGGGACAGCACAATCAGCCCCAGCATTTT. Full variable domain (remainder filled in from reference TRBV30 and TRBJ1-5): SQTIHQWPATLVQPVGSPLSLECTVEGTSNPNLYWYRQAAGRGLQLLFYSVGIGQISSEVPQNLSASRPQDRQFILSSKKLLLSDSGFYLCAWTRGGQHNQPQHFGDGTRLSIL.

The rearrangement joins TRBV5-5 to TRBJ2-5, with 9 bases identical to TRBD1. Germline V gene sequence: CDR1 SGHKS, CDR2 YYEKEE (reference sequence). With V trimmed by 4 bases and J by 5 bases, 6 bases remained unmatched. This CDR3 contains 14 residues. CDR3 nucleotides: TGTGCCAGCAGCCCGGGACAGGGTGTCGAGACCCAGTACTTC. It translates to CASSPGQGVETQYF. The whole variable domain, remainder taken from reference TRBV5-5 and TRBJ2-5, is DAGVTQSPTHLIKTRGQQVTLRCSPISGHKSVSWYQQVLGQGPQFIFQYYEKEERGRGNFPDRFSARQFPNYSSELNVNALLLGDSALYLCASSPGQGVETQYFGPGTRLLVL.

This clone was detected a few times. The rearrangement joins TRBV23-1 to TRBJ1-6, with TRBD1 as a possible D gene (6 bases). TRBV23-1 counts as an open reading frame of uncertain function. The CDR3 sequence is 17 residues long. V was shortened by 4 bases and J by 7 bases, with 20 bases between the two germline ends. The CDR3 reads CASSRKQGWASNSPLHF. CDR3 nucleotide sequence: TGCGCCAGCAGTCGAAAACAGGGTTGGGCGTCGAATTCACCCCTCCACTTT.

This clone was found a few times. The chain links TRBV4-2 to TRBJ2-1, with D possibly being TRBD2 (6 bases). The CDR3 length is 17 residues. Trimming left V 0 bases short and J 3 bases short, with 15 bases between. Germline CDR1 reads LGHNA; CDR2 reads YNFKEQ. DNA of the CDR3: TGTGCCAGCAGCCAAGAGGCTCTAGCGACCGACTACAATGAGCAGTTCTTC. This codes for CASSQEALATDYNEQFF.

The chain has TRBV18 and TRBJ1-1; D is perhaps TRBD1 (6 bases). V lost 3 bases, J lost 3 bases, and 11 bases lay in between. This CDR3 is 14 amino acids long. Looked up from germline, CDR1 is KGHSH and CDR2 is LQKENI. CDR3 DNA sequence: TGTGCCAGCTCACCGACAGGCGCCTACACTGAAGCTTTCTTT. Amino acids: CASSPTGAYTEAFF.

The V gene is TRBV5-1, the J gene TRBJ2-7; 7 bases align to TRBD1. The CDR3 spans 14 residues. Germline CDR1 reads SGHRS; CDR2 reads YFSETQ. V shed 5 bases, J shed 6 bases, and the junction held 11 bases outside the gene matches. CDR3 in DNA: TGCGCCAGCAGGGAATCCGGGACAGATCCCGAGCAGTACTTC. The encoded protein is CASRESGTDPEQYF.

CDR3 nucleotides: TGCGCCAGCAGCTTGGGGGACAGCTCCTACAATGAGCAGTTCTTC. Translated: CASSLGDSSYNEQFF. V and J are TRBV5-1 and TRBJ2-1; 7 bases fit TRBD1. Per the germline V gene, CDR1 is SGHRS and CDR2 is YFSETQ. With 0 bases clipped from V and 0 bases from J, the junction kept 0 bases outside the gene matches. This CDR3 has 15 residues.

This clone was detected once. V is TRBV7-8 and J is TRBJ2-2; 9 bases fit TRBD2. CDR1 and CDR2 (germline): SGHVS, FQNEAQ. The trim removed 1 base at V and 4 bases at J, leaving 4 bases unmatched. CDR3 size: 16 residues. The CDR3 DNA reads as TGTGCCAGCAGCTTAGTGGCGGGAGGGCTCACCGGGGAGCTGTTTTTT. This encodes CASSLVAGGLTGELFF.

The CDR3 coding sequence is TGTGCCGGCCGGGACAGGGGGCTCCTGGCCACTGAAGCTTTCTTT. Protein product: CAGRDRGLLATEAFF. The chain employs TRBV6-1 and TRBJ1-1, with 12 bases fitting TRBD1. The V segment lost 11 bases and the J segment 4 bases; nucleotides outside the gene matches: 11. Germline CDR1 and CDR2: MNHNS and SASEGT. CDR3 length equals 15 residues.

There are a few counts of this clone. The V call is TRBV10-3, the J call TRBJ1-1; 9 bases are shared with TRBD1. The CDR3 runs to 16 residues. J gave up 8 bases and V 2 bases, and 12 bases lay outside the gene matches. Looked up from germline, CDR1 is ENHRY and CDR2 is SYGVKD. The CDR3 bases are TGTGCCATCAGTGAGCCACAGGGGGCTTGGGCTGGGGAAGCTTTCTTT. This codes for CAISEPQGAWAGEAFF.

The gene calls are TRBV9 and TRBJ2-2, with D perhaps matching TRBD2 (5 bases). Trimming pared 4 bases from V and 5 bases from J, leaving 15 bases between. The length of the CDR3 is 15 residues. Germline CDR1 SGDLS, CDR2 YYNGEE. The CDR3 DNA reads TGTGCCAGCAGCTTCGACCCAGGACTTACCGGGGAGCTGTTTTTT. Translated, it gives CASSFDPGLTGELFF.

This chain connects TRBV5-4 to TRBJ1-2, with D possibly being TRBD1 (5 bases). This CDR3 spans 15 amino acids. Germline V CDR1 and CDR2: SGHNT, YYREEE (reference sequence). V lost 4 bases to trimming and J lost 7 bases, with 20 bases between them. DNA of the CDR3: TGTGCCAGCAGCCAAAATACAGGAGTCACCGCTGGCTACACCTTC. It specifies CASSQNTGVTAGYTF.

The chain uses TRBV7-9 and TRBJ2-7; the match to TRBD2 covers 8 bases. V was pared by 2 bases and J by 7 bases, with 7 bases of the junction left unmatched. This CDR3 spans 14 amino acids. The germline V gene has CDR1 SEHNR and CDR2 FQNEAQ (reference sequence). The CDR3 region is CASSLPGGPEEQYF. The CDR3 DNA reads TGTGCCAGCAGCTTACCGGGAGGGCCTGAAGAGCAGTACTTC.

In this sample, this clone turned up a few times. This chain connects TRBV7-9 to TRBJ1-1; 10 nucleotides align to TRBD1. The CDR3 totals 14 residues. Germline assignment: CDR1 SEHNR and CDR2 FQNEAQ (reference sequence). J lost 7 bases, V lost 5 bases, and 7 bases had no gene match. In nucleotides, the CDR3 is TGTGCCAGCAGCGGACCGGGGACAGGGGTTGAAGCTTTCTTT. Translated: CASSGPGTGVEAFF.

This clone was seen more than once but under ten times. The chain couples TRBV19 to TRBJ1-1; D perhaps matches TRBD1 (5 bases). Germline CDR1 and CDR2: LNHDA and SQIVND (reference sequence). The CDR3 has 12 residues. V was shortened by 5 bases and J by 6 bases, with 10 bases between the two germline ends. CDR3 coding DNA: TGTGCCAGTAGTGAGGCAGGGTCTGAAGCTTTCTTT. As protein: CASSEAGSEAFF. Full variable domain (rest looked up from reference TRBV19 and TRBJ1-1): DGGITQSPKYLFRKEGQNVTLSCEQNLNHDAMYWYRQDPGQGLRLIYYSQIVNDFQKGDIAEGYSVSREKKESFPLTVTSAQKNPTAFYLCASSEAGSEAFFGQGTRLTVV.

CDR3 loop: CASSQTSGSSYEQYF. Here the CDR3 DNA reads TGCGCCAGCAGCCAGACTAGCGGGAGCTCCTACGAGCAGTACTTC. The chain employs TRBV4-3 and TRBJ2-7; 12 bases map to TRBD2. In germline, CDR1 is LGHNA, CDR2 YSLEER. V shed 3 bases, J shed 0 bases, and the junction held 0 bases outside the gene matches. The CDR3 extends over 15 amino acids.

The rearrangement links TRBV19 to TRBJ1-1; TRBD1 might be the D (5 bases). Deletions cut 5 bases from V and 4 bases from J, with 17 bases between. This CDR3 is built from 15 residues. The germline V gene encodes CDR1 LNHDA and CDR2 SQIVND (reference sequence). The CDR3 region is CASSSLLPGVTEAFF. CDR3 DNA: TGTGCCAGTAGTTCACTTCTTCCGGGGGTCACTGAAGCTTTCTTT.

This chain uses TRBV7-2 with TRBJ2-1; 9 bases agree with TRBD2. CDR3 length equals 16 residues. Unmatched junction bases numbered 12, after V lost 5 bases and J lost 7 bases. The germline V gene encodes CDR1 SGHTA and CDR2 FQGNSA. CDR3 sequence reads: CASSLAGTSRWNEQFF. For the CDR3, the DNA is TGTGCCAGCAGCCTTGCCGGGACTAGCCGATGGAATGAGCAGTTCTTC.

CDR3 DNA: TGTGCCAGCTCCCTACAGGGGGCGTTGGGCACTGAAGCTTTCTTT. Translated, it gives CASSLQGALGTEAFF. The chain uses TRBV18 and TRBJ1-1, with TRBD1 identical over 9 bases. The CDR3 length is 15 residues. Germline loops: CDR1 KGHSH, CDR2 LQKENI. J was trimmed by 4 bases and V by 6 bases; bases with no gene match: 9.

The genes are TRBV6-6 and TRBJ2-2; 7 bases are a match to TRBD2. The CDR3 covers 14 residues. Germline values: CDR1 MNHNY, CDR2 SVGAGI (reference sequence). With 4 bases clipped from V and 6 bases from J, the junction kept 5 bases outside the gene matches. CDR3 amino acids: CASSSTSKPGELFF. The CDR3 DNA reads TGTGCCAGCAGTTCGACTAGCAAACCCGGGGAGCTGTTTTTT.

This clone turned up a few times. The chain couples TRBV6-1 to TRBJ1-2, with D perhaps TRBD1 (5 bases). The ends were cut back, 5 bases at V and 3 bases at J, with 16 bases in the middle. Germline lookup yields CDR1 MNHNS and CDR2 SASEGT. This CDR3 region has 15 residues. CDR3 residues: CASSPGRVVYYGYTF. The CDR3 nucleotides are TGTGCCAGCAGTCCCGGCAGGGTAGTTTACTATGGCTACACCTTC.